This T cell receptor (beta chain) was identified in a study of blood T cells in healthy people across ages. The CDR3 runs to 12 residues. With a J-beta primer mix and a sample-barcoded 5' primer, a second PCR ran about 6 to 11 cycles. TCRdb re-analysed the 5' RACE reads in MiXCR, keeping a single row per CDR3 protein. This table holds roughly 800,000 distinct CDR3 sequences, about 48% found once. The chain employs TRBV12-3 or TRBV12-4 and TRBJ2-4, with D unclear. The J call may be in error: the DNA end matches TRBJ2-7 better. The sequence came from a man of 80 years or more in good health. The sequencing input was blood. The CDR3 coding sequence is TGTGCCAGCAGCCCGCTTGGGCCCGAGCAGTACTTC. It translates to CASSPLGPEQYF.